The sequence of this T cell receptor beta chain was determined in a study of blood T cell repertoires in COVID-19. In the study overall: Italy, Spain and the United States were the sources of the convalescent and acute COVID-19 samples. PBMCs, B-cell-depleted T cells, or T cells were the source of the cDNA or gDNA that made up the material.

In the study's own analysis: How many nucleated cells were present was estimated from reference gene primer amplification. Using immunoSEQ multiplex PCR, the repertoire was profiled, and TCRdb retains in-frame clones only, with some absent. Clone size and the V and J calls come from that table; the DNA yielded D and trimming. The sample contains 130,000 to 150,000 clones, 81% of which appear only once. This CDR3 region has 12 residues. V dropped 5 bases and J dropped 8; count of bases not matched to a gene: 5. Germline assignment: CDR1 SNHLY and CDR2 FYNNEI. The clonotype comes from a human donor in a cohort sampled during active COVID-19. The sequencing input was peripheral blood. The chain is built from TRBV2 and TRBJ1-2; 7 bases fit TRBD1. In DNA, the CDR3 is TGTGCCAGCAGTACGACAGGGTCCGGCTACACCTTC. This codes for CASSTTGSGYTF. Full variable domain (outside the CDR3, taken from reference TRBV2 and TRBJ1-2): EPEVTQTPSHQVTQMGQEVILRCVPISNHLYFYWYRQILGQKVEFLVSFYNNEISEKSEIFDDQFSVERPDGSNFTLKIRSTKLEDSAMYFCASSTTGSGYTFGSGTRLTVV.